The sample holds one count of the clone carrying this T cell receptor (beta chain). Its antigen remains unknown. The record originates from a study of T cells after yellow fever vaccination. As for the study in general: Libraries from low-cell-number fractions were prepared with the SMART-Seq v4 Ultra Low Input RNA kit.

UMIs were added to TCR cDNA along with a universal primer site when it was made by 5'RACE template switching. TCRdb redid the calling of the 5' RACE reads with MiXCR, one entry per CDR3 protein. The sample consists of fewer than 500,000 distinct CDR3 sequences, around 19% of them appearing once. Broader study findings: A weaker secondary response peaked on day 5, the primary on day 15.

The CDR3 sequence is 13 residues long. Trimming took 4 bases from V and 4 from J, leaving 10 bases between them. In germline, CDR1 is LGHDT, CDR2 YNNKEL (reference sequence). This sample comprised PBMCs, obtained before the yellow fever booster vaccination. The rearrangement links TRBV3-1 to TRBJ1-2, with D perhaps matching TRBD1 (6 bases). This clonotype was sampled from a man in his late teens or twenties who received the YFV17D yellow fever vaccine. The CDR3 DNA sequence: TGTGCCAGCAGCCCGGGACACGGCTATGGCTACACCTTC. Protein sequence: CASSPGHGYGYTF.